These 17 T cell receptor beta chains were all obtained from the same sample, sequenced in a study of CXCR3-negative and CXCR3-positive naive CD8 T cells. The TRB cDNA libraries were prepared by 5' RACE with UMI labels. TCRdb reprocessed the 5' RACE reads; each CDR3 protein has one entry and no DNA is given. Found here are over 70,000 distinct CDR3 sequences; the top ten clones hold around 1.7%. The sequenced sample was naive CXCR3- CD8+ T cells from blood. Subset indicated: CD45RO-CCR7+CD27+CD95- naive CD8+ T cells lacking CXCR3 (TNR3-). These receptors were taken from a human donor in good health. Some clones in this sample may be carry-over from other donors' samples.

The chain employs TRBV29-1 and TRBJ2-5; TCRdb designates TRBD1, a call that cannot be tested without DNA. CDR3 size: 14 residues. The germline V gene has CDR1 SQVTM and CDR2 ANQGSEA. The CDR3 loop is CSVAGGTGGETQYF.

The rearrangement links TRBV4-3 to TRBJ1-3. The CDR3 is 15 residues long. Germline CDR1 is LGHNA and CDR2 is YSLEER. The CDR3 here is CASSADASSGNTIYF.

The J gene is TRBJ2-6, the V gene TRBV29-1. The CDR3 spans 14 residues. Germline CDR1 reads SQVTM; CDR2 reads ANQGSEA. This CDR3 is CSVKLSSGANVLTF.

The J gene is TRBJ2-3, the V gene TRBV29-1; TCRdb reports TRBD2, a call that lacks DNA to check it against. The V gene's germline CDR1 is SQVTM and CDR2 ANQGSEA. This CDR3 has 17 amino acids. The CDR3 sequence: CSASILGAGGSTDTQYF.

The genes are TRBV29-1 and TRBJ2-2. The germline gives CDR1 SQVTM, CDR2 ANQGSEA. The CDR3 has 12 amino acids. This chain's CDR3 is CSVVGDTGELFF.

The chain links TRBV7-9 to TRBJ1-1. The CDR3 runs 17 residues. Germline lookup yields CDR1 SEHNR and CDR2 FQNEAQ (reference sequence). The CDR3 sequence: CASSPQGPGPTRTEAFF. The full variable domain, rest sourced from reference TRBV7-9 and TRBJ1-1, is DTGVSQNPRHKITKRGQNVTFRCDPISEHNRLYWYRQTLGQGPEFLTYFQNEAQLEKSRLLSDRFSAERPKGSFSTLEIQRTEQGDSAMYLCASSPQGPGPTRTEAFFGQGTRLTVV.

This chain connects TRBV5-6 to TRBJ2-7; lacking DNA, the TRBD1 call made by TCRdb goes unchecked. Germline V lookup: CDR1 SGHDT, CDR2 YYEEEE. The CDR3 length is 15 residues. The CDR3 spells CASSYRGSLYYEQYF.

The gene calls are TRBV6-5 and TRBJ1-1; absent DNA, TCRdb's TRBD1 call cannot be checked. The CDR3 covers 17 residues. Per the germline V gene, CDR1 is MNHEY and CDR2 is SVGAGI. Here the CDR3 reads CASSYGAGIVSNTEAFF.

The chain combines TRBV29-1 with TRBJ2-7; TCRdb picks TRBD2, but there is no DNA to check that call. The CDR3 sequence is 13 residues long. Germline-derived CDR1 and CDR2 are SQVTM and ANQGSEA. The CDR3 spells CSVEGLAGEEQYF.

The chain carries TRBV12-3 or TRBV12-4 and TRBJ2-4. This CDR3 has 13 amino acids. This CDR3 reads CASRKSTSDIQYF.

This rearrangement joins TRBV12-3 or TRBV12-4 to TRBJ1-1; the D gene TCRdb calls, TRBD1, cannot be checked with no DNA. The CDR3 consists of 16 residues. Here the CDR3 reads CASSFYLTGGSTEAFF.

The CDR3 reads CASSSPMGMHYNEQFF. The V call is TRBV28, the J call TRBJ2-1. CDR3 length: 16 amino acids. CDR1 and CDR2 from the germline V gene are MDHEN and SYDVKM. The whole variable domain, remainder taken from reference TRBV28 and TRBJ2-1, is DVKVTQSSRYLVKRTGEKVFLECVQDMDHENMFWYRQDPGLGLRLIYFSYDVKMKEKGDIPEGYSVSREKKERFSLILESASTNQTSMYLCASSSPMGMHYNEQFFGPGTRLTVL.

The chain has TRBV30 and TRBJ2-5; TCRdb proposes TRBD1, but this gene call is untestable without DNA. Germline V gene sequence: CDR1 GTSNPN, CDR2 SVGIG (reference sequence). The CDR3 contains 14 residues. The CDR3 sequence is CACSRPGSGETQYF.

V is TRBV7-9 and J is TRBJ2-5; TCRdb's D gene call, TRBD1, goes unchecked for lack of DNA. Germline V CDR1 and CDR2: SEHNR, FQNEAQ (reference sequence). This CDR3 region has 13 residues. The CDR3 sequence is CASSSPASETQYF.

The rearrangement uses TRBV6-6 and TRBJ2-1; TCRdb indicates TRBD2, and absent DNA this call remains unverified. CDR1 MNHNY and CDR2 SVGAGI come from the germline V gene (reference sequence). The CDR3 totals 15 residues. The CDR3 sequence is CASSSTSGNYNEQFF.

This chain uses TRBV12-3 or TRBV12-4 with TRBJ2-3; TCRdb calls TRBD1, which cannot be checked without DNA. This CDR3 is built from 15 residues. CDR3 sequence: CASSLVDPGQDAQYF.

This rearrangement joins TRBV29-1 to TRBJ2-2. The CDR3 length is 12 residues. Looked up from germline, CDR1 is SQVTM and CDR2 is ANQGSEA. The CDR3 here is CSVVPVAGELFF.